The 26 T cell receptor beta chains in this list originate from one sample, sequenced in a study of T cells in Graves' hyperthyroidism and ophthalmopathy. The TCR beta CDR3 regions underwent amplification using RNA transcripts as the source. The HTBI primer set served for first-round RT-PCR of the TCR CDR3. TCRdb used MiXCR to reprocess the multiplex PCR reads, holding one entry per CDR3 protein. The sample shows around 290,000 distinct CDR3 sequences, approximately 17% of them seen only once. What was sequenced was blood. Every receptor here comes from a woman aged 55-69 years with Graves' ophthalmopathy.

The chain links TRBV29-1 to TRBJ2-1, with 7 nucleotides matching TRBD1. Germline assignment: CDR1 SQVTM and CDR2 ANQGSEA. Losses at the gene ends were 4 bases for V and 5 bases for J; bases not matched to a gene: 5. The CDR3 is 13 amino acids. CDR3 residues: CSVGDRFDNEQFF. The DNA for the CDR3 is TGCAGCGTTGGGGACAGATTCGACAATGAGCAGTTCTTC.

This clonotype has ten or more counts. The CDR3 protein is CASSGRDRGGYTF. The CDR3 coding sequence is TGTGCCAGCAGCGGCCGGGACAGGGGTGGCTACACCTTC. The chain carries TRBV7-2 and TRBJ1-2, with TRBD1 identical over 10 bases. Trimming removed 5 bases from V and 7 bases from J; junction bases left unmatched: 4. CDR1 SGHTA and CDR2 FQGNSA come from the germline V gene. This CDR3 is 13 amino acids long. The full variable domain, its missing parts supplied by reference TRBV7-2 and TRBJ1-2, is GAGVSQSPSNKVTEKGKDVELRCDPISGHTALYWYRQSLGQGLEFLIYFQGNSAPDKSGLPSDRFSAERTGGSVSTLTIQRTQQEDSAVYLCASSGRDRGGYTFGSGTRLTVV.

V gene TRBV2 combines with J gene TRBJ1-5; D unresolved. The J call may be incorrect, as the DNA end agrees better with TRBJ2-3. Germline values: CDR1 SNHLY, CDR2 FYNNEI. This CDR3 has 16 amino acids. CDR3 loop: CASRAQITYSNQPQYF. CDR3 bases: TGTGCCAGCAGGGCGCAGATAACCTATAGCAATCAGCCCCAGTATTTT.

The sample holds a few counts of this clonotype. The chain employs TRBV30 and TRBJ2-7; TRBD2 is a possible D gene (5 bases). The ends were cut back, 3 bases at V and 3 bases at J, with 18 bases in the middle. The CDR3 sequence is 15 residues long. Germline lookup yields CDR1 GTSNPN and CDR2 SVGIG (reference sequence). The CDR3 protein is CAWRERALRHYEQYF. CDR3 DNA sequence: TGTGCCTGGAGAGAGAGGGCCCTTAGGCACTACGAGCAGTACTTC.

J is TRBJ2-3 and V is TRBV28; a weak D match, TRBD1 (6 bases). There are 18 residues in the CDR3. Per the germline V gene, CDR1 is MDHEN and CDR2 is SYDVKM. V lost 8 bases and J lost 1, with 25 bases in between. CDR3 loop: CASRGKFYRVEGTDTQYF. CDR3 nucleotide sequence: TGTGCCAGCCGAGGGAAGTTTTACAGGGTAGAGGGCACAGATACGCAGTATTTT. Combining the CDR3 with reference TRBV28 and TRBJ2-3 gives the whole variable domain DVKVTQSSRYLVKRTGEKVFLECVQDMDHENMFWYRQDPGLGLRLIYFSYDVKMKEKGDIPEGYSVSREKKERFSLILESASTNQTSMYLCASRGKFYRVEGTDTQYFGPGTRLTVL.

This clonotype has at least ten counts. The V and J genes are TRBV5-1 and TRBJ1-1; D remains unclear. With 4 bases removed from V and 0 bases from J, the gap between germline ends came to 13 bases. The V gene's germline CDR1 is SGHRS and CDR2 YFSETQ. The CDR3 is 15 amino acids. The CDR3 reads CASSPASTMNTEAFF. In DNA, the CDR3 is TGCGCCAGCAGCCCGGCATCCACGATGAACACTGAAGCTTTCTTT.

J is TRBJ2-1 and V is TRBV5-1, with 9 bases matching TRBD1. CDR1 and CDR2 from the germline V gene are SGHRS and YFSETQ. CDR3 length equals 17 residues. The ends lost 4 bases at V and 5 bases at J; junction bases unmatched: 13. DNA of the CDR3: TGCGCCAGCAGCAGGGGACCCGCGGGACAGGGAAACAATGAGCAGTTCTTC. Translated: CASSRGPAGQGNNEQFF. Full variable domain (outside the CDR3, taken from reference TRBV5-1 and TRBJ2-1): KAGVTQTPRYLIKTRGQQVTLSCSPISGHRSVSWYQQTPGQGLQFLFEYFSETQRNKGNFPGRFSGRQFSNSRSEMNVSTLELGDSALYLCASSRGPAGQGNNEQFFGPGTRLTVL.

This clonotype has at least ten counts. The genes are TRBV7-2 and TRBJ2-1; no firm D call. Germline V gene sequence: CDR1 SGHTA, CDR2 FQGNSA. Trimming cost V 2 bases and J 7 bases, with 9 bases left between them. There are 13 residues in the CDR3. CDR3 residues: CASSLNRANEQFF. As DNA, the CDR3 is TGTGCCAGCAGCTTAAACAGAGCTAATGAGCAGTTCTTC.

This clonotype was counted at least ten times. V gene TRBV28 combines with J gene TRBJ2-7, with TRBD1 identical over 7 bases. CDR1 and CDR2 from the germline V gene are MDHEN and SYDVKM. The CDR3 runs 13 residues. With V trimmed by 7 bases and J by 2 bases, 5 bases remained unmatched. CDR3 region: CASKTGETYEQYF. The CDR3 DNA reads TGTGCCAGCAAAACAGGGGAAACCTACGAGCAGTACTTC.

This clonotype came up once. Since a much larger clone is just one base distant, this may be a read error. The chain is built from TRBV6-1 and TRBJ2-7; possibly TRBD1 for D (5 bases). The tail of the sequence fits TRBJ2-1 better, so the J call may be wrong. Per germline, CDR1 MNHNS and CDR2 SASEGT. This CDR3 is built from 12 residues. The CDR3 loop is CASRRRGYEQFF. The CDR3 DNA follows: TGTGCCAGCAGAAGAAGGGGCTACGAGCAGTTCTTC.

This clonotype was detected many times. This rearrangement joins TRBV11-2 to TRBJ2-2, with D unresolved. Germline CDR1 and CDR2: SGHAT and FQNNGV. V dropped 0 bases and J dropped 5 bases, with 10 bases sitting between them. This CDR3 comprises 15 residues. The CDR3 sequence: CASSLDSLRTGELFF. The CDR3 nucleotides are TGTGCCAGCAGCTTAGATAGTCTCAGAACCGGGGAGCTGTTTTTT.

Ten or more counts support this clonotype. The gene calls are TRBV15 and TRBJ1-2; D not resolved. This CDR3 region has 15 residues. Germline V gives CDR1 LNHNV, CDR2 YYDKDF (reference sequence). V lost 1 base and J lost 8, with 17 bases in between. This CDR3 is CATSRGLSRLGGYTF. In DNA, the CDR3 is TGTGCCACCAGCAGAGGTTTAAGCCGCCTGGGGGGCTACACCTTC.

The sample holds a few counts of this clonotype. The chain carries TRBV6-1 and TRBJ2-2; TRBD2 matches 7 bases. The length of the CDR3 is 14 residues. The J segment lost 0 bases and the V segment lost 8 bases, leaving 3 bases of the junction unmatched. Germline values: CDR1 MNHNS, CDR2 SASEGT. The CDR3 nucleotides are TGTGCCAGCGGGGGGGATGCGAACACCGGGGAGCTGTTTTTT. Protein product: CASGGDANTGELFF.

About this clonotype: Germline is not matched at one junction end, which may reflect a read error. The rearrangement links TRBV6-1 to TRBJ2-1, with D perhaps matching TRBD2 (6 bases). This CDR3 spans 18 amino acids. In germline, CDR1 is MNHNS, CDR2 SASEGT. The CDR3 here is CASSPGLKTRPPYTEQFF. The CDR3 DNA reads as TGTGCCAGCAGCCCCGGCCTAAAGACTAGGCCTCCTTACACTGAGCAGTTCTTC.

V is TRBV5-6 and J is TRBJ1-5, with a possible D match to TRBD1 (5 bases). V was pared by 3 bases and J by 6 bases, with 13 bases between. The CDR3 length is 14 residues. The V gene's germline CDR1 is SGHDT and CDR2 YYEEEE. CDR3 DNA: TGTGCCAGCAGCTGGCGGGGGTCCGGTCAGCCCCAGCATTTT. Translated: CASSWRGSGQPQHF.

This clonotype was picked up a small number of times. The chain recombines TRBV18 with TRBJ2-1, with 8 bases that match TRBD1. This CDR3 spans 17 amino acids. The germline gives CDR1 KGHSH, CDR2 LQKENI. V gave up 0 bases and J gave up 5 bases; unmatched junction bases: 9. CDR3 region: CASSPPSAGGVHNEQFF. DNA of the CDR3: TGTGCCAGCTCACCACCGTCGGCAGGGGGCGTCCACAATGAGCAGTTCTTC.

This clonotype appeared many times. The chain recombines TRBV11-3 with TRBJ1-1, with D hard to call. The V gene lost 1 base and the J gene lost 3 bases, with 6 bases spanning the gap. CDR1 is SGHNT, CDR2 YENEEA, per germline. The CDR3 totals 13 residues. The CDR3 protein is CASSLGLDTEAFF. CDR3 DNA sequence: TGTGCCAGCAGCTTAGGACTAGACACTGAAGCTTTCTTT.

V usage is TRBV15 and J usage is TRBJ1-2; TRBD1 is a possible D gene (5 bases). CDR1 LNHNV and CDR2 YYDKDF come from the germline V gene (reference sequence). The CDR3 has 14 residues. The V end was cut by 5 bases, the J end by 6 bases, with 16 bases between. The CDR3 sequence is CATSDDRGENGYTF. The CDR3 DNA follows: TGTGCCACCAGCGATGATAGGGGTGAGAATGGCTACACCTTC.

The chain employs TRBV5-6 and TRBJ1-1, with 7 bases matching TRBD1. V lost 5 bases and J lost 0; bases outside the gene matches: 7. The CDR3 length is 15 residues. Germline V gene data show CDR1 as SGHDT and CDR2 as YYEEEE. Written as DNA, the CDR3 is TGTGCCAGCAGTTTAACGACAGGGATGAACACTGAAGCTTTCTTT. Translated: CASSLTTGMNTEAFF.

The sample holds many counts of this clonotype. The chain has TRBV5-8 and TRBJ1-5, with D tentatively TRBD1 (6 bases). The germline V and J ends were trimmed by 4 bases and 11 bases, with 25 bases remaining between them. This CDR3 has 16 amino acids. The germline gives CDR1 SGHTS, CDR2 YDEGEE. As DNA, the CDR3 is TGTGCCAGCAGCCCCCGCCCGGACAGCCTTGTGTCAGCCCAGCATTTT. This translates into CASSPRPDSLVSAQHF. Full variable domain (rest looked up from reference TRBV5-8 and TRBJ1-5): EAGVTQSPTHLIKTRGQQATLRCSPISGHTSVYWYQQALGLGLQFLLWYDEGEERNRGNFPPRFSGRQFPNYSSELNVNALELEDSALYLCASSPRPDSLVSAQHFGDGTRLSIL.

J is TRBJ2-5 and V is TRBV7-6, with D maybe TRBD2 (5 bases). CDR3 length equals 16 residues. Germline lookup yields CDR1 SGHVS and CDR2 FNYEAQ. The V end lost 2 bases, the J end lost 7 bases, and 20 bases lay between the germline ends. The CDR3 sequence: CASSLPRGNVLATQYF. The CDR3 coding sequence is TGTGCCAGCAGCTTACCCCGTGGCAACGTTCTAGCGACCCAGTACTTC.

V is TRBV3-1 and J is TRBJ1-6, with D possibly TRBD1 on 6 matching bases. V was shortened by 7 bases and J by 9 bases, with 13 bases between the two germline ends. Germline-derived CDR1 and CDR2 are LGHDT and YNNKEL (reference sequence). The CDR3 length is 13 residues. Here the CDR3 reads CASTGAGGSPLHF. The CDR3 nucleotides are TGTGCCAGCACAGGGGCTGGCGGTTCACCCCTCCACTTT.

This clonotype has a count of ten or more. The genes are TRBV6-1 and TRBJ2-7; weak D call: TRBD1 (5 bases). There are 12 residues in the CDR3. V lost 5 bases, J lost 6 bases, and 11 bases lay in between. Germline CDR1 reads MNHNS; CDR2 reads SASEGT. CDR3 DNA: TGTGCCAGCAGTTCTTCAGGGTCCGAGCAGTACTTC. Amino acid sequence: CASSSSGSEQYF.

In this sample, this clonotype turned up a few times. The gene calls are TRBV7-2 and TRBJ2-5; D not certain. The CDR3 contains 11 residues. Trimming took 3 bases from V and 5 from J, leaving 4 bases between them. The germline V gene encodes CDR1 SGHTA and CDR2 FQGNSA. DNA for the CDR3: TGTGCCAGCAGCTTTTTTGAGACCCAGTACTTC. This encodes CASSFFETQYF.

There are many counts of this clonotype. The CDR3 protein is CSARSGPEASPLHF. The CDR3 nucleotides read TGCAGTGCTAGATCTGGGCCGGAGGCTTCACCCCTCCACTTT. The chain employs TRBV20-1 and TRBJ1-6; no reliable D call. With 2 bases removed from V and 9 bases from J, the gap between germline ends came to 14 bases. Germline loops: CDR1 DFQATT, CDR2 SNEGSKA (reference sequence). The CDR3 runs to 14 residues.

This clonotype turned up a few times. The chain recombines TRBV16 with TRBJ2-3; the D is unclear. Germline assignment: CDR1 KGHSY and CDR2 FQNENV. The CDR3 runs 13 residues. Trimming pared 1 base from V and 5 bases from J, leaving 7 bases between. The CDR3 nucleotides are TGTGCCAGCAGCCAATTAACCCAAGATACGCAGTATTTT. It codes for CASSQLTQDTQYF.